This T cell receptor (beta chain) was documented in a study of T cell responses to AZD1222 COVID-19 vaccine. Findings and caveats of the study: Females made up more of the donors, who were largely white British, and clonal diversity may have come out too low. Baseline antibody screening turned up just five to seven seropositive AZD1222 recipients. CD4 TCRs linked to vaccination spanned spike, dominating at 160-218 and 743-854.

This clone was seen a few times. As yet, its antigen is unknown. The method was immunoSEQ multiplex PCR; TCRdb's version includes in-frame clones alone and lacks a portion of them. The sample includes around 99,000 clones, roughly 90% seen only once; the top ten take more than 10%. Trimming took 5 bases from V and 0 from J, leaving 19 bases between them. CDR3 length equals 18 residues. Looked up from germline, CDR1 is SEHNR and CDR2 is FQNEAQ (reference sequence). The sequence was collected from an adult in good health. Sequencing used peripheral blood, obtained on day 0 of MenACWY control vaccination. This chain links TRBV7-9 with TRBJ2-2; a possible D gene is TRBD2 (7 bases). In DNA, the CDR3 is TGTGCCAGCAGCCACGGACGCCGCGGGGGCACGAACACCGGGGAGCTGTTTTTT. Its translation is CASSHGRRGGTNTGELFF.